These 10 T cell receptor beta chains were sequenced from one sample in a study of shared clonotypes between healthy human individuals. The protocol was immunoSEQ multiplex PCR, while the TCRdb copy is restricted to in-frame clones and leaves out a portion. The sample includes around 500,000 clones, around 75% of them seen just once. What was sequenced was PBMCs. Receptors were obtained from a woman in her thirties or forties in good health. Some clones in this sample may be carry-over from other donors' samples.

This chain uses TRBV13 with TRBJ2-7; perhaps TRBD1 as D (6 bases). This CDR3 is built from 14 residues. Germline-derived CDR1 and CDR2 are PRHDT and FYEKMQ (reference sequence). V lost 5 bases and J lost 2, with 13 bases in between. The CDR3 reads CASSLWDKAYEQYF. The CDR3 region has the DNA TGTGCCAGCAGCCTGTGGGACAAGGCCTACGAGCAGTACTTC.

V usage is TRBV6-5 and J usage is TRBJ1-5, with D unresolved. The V gene's germline CDR1 is MNHEY and CDR2 SVGAGI. The CDR3 has 14 residues. Trimming left V 0 bases short and J 7 bases short, with 10 bases between. In DNA, the CDR3 is TGTGCCAGCAGTTACTCCCGTAATGGGCAGCCCCAGCATTTT. It codes for CASSYSRNGQPQHF.

In its sample, this clone was seen a few times. The chain has TRBV2 and TRBJ1-1; D ambiguous. The CDR3 spans 13 residues. CDR1 is SNHLY and CDR2 is FYNNEI in the germline V gene. V lost 2 bases to trimming and J lost 1 base, with 5 bases between them. The CDR3 region is CASSEWENTEAFF. The CDR3, as DNA: TGTGCCAGCAGTGAATGGGAGAACACTGAAGCTTTCTTT.

This chain links TRBV5-4 with TRBJ2-3, with 12 positions matching TRBD2. The germline V gene encodes CDR1 SGHNT and CDR2 YYREEE (reference sequence). This CDR3 has 19 residues. V lost 4 bases, J lost 0 bases, and 12 bases stayed unmatched. CDR3 coding DNA: TGTGCCAGCAGCGCCTGGACTAGCGGGGCATTCTCCAGCACAGATACGCAGTATTTT. Translating it yields CASSAWTSGAFSSTDTQYF.

The V gene is TRBV10-3, the J gene TRBJ2-7, with 9 nucleotides matching TRBD1. The J segment lost 2 bases and the V segment lost 6 bases, leaving 5 bases of the junction unmatched. The germline gives CDR1 ENHRY, CDR2 SYGVKD. The CDR3 spans 14 residues. The CDR3 DNA reads as TGTGCCATCAGACCCGGGACAGGGCCCTACGAGCAGTACTTC. Translated, it gives CAIRPGTGPYEQYF.

The chain uses TRBV19 and TRBJ2-2; D uncertain. The length of the CDR3 is 16 residues. V lost 7 bases and J 3 bases, leaving 18 bases between the germline ends. CDR1 and CDR2 from the germline V gene are LNHDA and SQIVND (reference sequence). The CDR3 loop is CASKSGSAADTGELFF. The CDR3 DNA is TGTGCCAGTAAGTCCGGGTCCGCCGCAGACACCGGGGAGCTGTTTTTT. The full variable domain, its missing parts supplied by reference TRBV19 and TRBJ2-2, is DGGITQSPKYLFRKEGQNVTLSCEQNLNHDAMYWYRQDPGQGLRLIYYSQIVNDFQKGDIAEGYSVSREKKESFPLTVTSAQKNPTAFYLCASKSGSAADTGELFFGEGSRLTVL.

The chain links TRBV5-1 to TRBJ2-5, with unresolved D. Germline assignment: CDR1 SGHRS and CDR2 YFSETQ. The CDR3 contains 14 residues. V lost 2 bases and J 1 base, leaving 9 bases between the germline ends. This CDR3 is CASSFSRPQETQYF. The CDR3 DNA follows: TGCGCCAGCAGCTTCTCGCGGCCCCAAGAGACCCAGTACTTC.

This clone was observed a single time. This chain links TRBV5-1 with TRBJ2-7; 13 bases fit TRBD2. The CDR3 has 15 residues. CDR1 is SGHRS, CDR2 YFSETQ, per germline. V shed 5 bases, J shed 4 bases, and the junction held 6 bases outside the gene matches. CDR3 DNA: TGCGCCAGCAGTTTAAGGACTAGCGGGAGTTACGAGCAGTACTTC. Translated: CASSLRTSGSYEQYF.

The chain is built from TRBV5-1 and TRBJ2-3; D unresolved. Germline-derived CDR1 and CDR2 are SGHRS and YFSETQ. The CDR3 has 13 residues. V lost 4 bases and J lost 1, with 7 bases in between. The CDR3 reads CASSVRRTDTQYF. In DNA form, the CDR3 reads TGCGCCAGCAGCGTGCGCCGCACAGATACGCAGTATTTT. Using reference TRBV5-1 and TRBJ2-3 for the parts outside the CDR3, the full variable domain is KAGVTQTPRYLIKTRGQQVTLSCSPISGHRSVSWYQQTPGQGLQFLFEYFSETQRNKGNFPGRFSGRQFSNSRSEMNVSTLELGDSALYLCASSVRRTDTQYFGPGTRLTVL.

This chain connects TRBV7-9 to TRBJ2-3; 7 bases align to TRBD1. This CDR3 contains 14 residues. Germline trimming cut 2 bases from V and 4 bases from J; bases unmatched to any gene: 3. Germline loops: CDR1 SEHNR, CDR2 FQNEAQ (reference sequence). For the CDR3, the DNA is TGTGCCAGCAGCTTAACCGGGACAGCAGATACGCAGTATTTT. This codes for CASSLTGTADTQYF.